A single sample is the source of the 9 T cell receptor beta chains below, sequenced in a study of metastatic and nonmetastatic thyroid tumors (dated by TCRdb to about 2020). To prepare the library, PCR was applied. Sequencing used an Illumina HiSeq 4000. In TCRdb, the public reads were trimmed at Q25 with fastp and aligned with MiXCR, with productive beta chains retained. Present in this sample are some 22,000 clones, about 18% of which were seen just once. Together, the top ten hold roughly 21% of the sample. None of the patients had been given any treatment before thyroid surgery. The sequencing input was blood. These receptors originate from a male donor with papillary thyroid cancer or a benign thyroid nodule (not recorded which). Some clones in this sample may be carry-over from other donors' samples.

The chain joins TRBV28 to TRBJ1-3; D ambiguous. V lost 5 bases and J lost 9, with 11 bases in between. The CDR3 runs to 12 residues. From germline, CDR1 is MDHEN and CDR2 SYDVKM. CDR3 coding DNA: TGTGCCAGCAGTGACGTTTTGGCCACCATATATTTT. It codes for CASSDVLATIYF.

This clone showed up just once. The V gene is TRBV11-2, the J gene TRBJ2-7, with 9 bases identical to TRBD2. This CDR3 region has 16 residues. V shed 3 bases and J 3 bases; nucleotides not matched to a gene: 9. The V gene's germline CDR1 is SGHAT and CDR2 FQNNGV. This chain's CDR3 is CASSFWVAGVSYEQYF. Written as DNA, the CDR3 is TGTGCCAGCAGCTTTTGGGTAGCGGGAGTAAGCTACGAGCAGTACTTC. The full variable domain, completed using reference TRBV11-2 and TRBJ2-7, is EAGVAQSPRYKIIEKRQSVAFWCNPISGHATLYWYQQILGQGPKLLIQFQNNGVVDDSQLPKDRFSAERLKGVDSTLKIQPAKLEDSAVYLCASSFWVAGVSYEQYFGPGTRLTVT.

This clone was counted at least ten times. The chain recombines TRBV5-1 with TRBJ1-1; D not resolved. CDR3 length: 13 amino acids. Per germline, CDR1 SGHRS and CDR2 YFSETQ. Trimming stripped 3 bases from V and 8 bases from J, with 14 bases between. The CDR3: CASSSKRESEAFF. CDR3 DNA sequence: TGCGCCAGCAGCTCCAAGAGGGAATCCGAAGCTTTCTTT.

This clone was observed a handful of times. The genes are TRBV2 and TRBJ2-7; D is unclear. The CDR3 contains 12 residues. Germline V CDR1 and CDR2: SNHLY, FYNNEI. V was pared by 6 bases and J by 6 bases, with 12 bases between. CDR3 nucleotides: TGTGCCAGCAGAGATTGGGGTTTCGAGCAGTACTTC. Amino acids: CASRDWGFEQYF.

The table lists this clone with many counts. J is TRBJ2-2 and V is TRBV27, with D perhaps matching TRBD1 (6 bases). Germline CDR1 and CDR2: MNHEY and SMNVEV (reference sequence). The CDR3 spans 18 residues. V was cut by 4 bases and J by 0 bases, with 18 bases left in between. CDR3 DNA sequence: TGTGCCAGCAGTTCGAATCCACAGGGACCTGCGAACACCGGGGAGCTGTTTTTT. This translates into CASSSNPQGPANTGELFF.

This clone has ten or more counts. The J gene is TRBJ2-1, the V gene TRBV20-1; 8 bases map to TRBD2. This CDR3 comprises 17 residues. With V trimmed by 5 bases and J by 1 base, 13 bases remained unmatched. Per germline, CDR1 DFQATT and CDR2 SNEGSKA (reference sequence). The CDR3 DNA reads as TGCAGTGCTCCTGGGGTGAATAGCGGGAAATCCTACAATGAGCAGTTCTTC. Amino acids: CSAPGVNSGKSYNEQFF.

There are many counts of this clone. The CDR3 DNA sequence: TGTGCCAGCAGCTTGATCCAGACAGGAGTCACTGAAGCTTTCTTT. Amino acid sequence: CASSLIQTGVTEAFF. The chain joins TRBV27 to TRBJ1-1; a weak D match, TRBD1 (6 bases). Germline V gene data show CDR1 as MNHEY and CDR2 as SMNVEV (reference sequence). Trimming left V 6 bases short and J 4 bases short, with 18 bases between. This CDR3 region has 15 residues.

In this sample, this clone turned up many times. This chain links TRBV14 with TRBJ2-7, with D possibly being TRBD2 (5 bases). Germline V gene sequence: CDR1 SGHDN, CDR2 FVKESK. The CDR3 is 14 amino acids. Trimming removed 4 bases from V and 3 bases from J, with 13 bases in between. The CDR3 DNA follows: TGTGCCAGCAGCCTTTCGTTTGAGGGCTACGAGCAGTACTTC. This gives the protein CASSLSFEGYEQYF. Full variable domain (rest looked up from reference TRBV14 and TRBJ2-7): EAGVTQFPSHSVIEKGQTVTLRCDPISGHDNLYWYRRVMGKEIKFLLHFVKESKQDESGMPNNRFLAERTGGTYSTLKVQPAELEDSGVYFCASSLSFEGYEQYFGPGTRLTVT.

This clone was counted ten times or more. V usage is TRBV4-2 and J usage is TRBJ1-1, with D possibly matching TRBD1 (5 bases). The germline V gene encodes CDR1 LGHNA and CDR2 YNFKEQ. Trimming stripped 6 bases from V and 2 bases from J, with 19 bases between. The length of the CDR3 is 16 residues. CDR3 sequence reads: CASRLSPQDTNTEAFF. CDR3 in DNA: TGTGCCAGCAGACTTTCACCCCAGGACACTAACACTGAAGCTTTCTTT.